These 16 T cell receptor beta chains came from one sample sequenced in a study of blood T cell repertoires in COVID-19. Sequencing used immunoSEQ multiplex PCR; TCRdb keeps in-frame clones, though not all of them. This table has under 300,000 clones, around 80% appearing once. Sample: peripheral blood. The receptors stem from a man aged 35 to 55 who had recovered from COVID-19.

DNA of the CDR3: TGTGCCATCAGTGTACAGGGTTGGGGCTACGAGCAGTACTTC. Translating it yields CAISVQGWGYEQYF. The chain combines TRBV10-3 with TRBJ2-7; a possible D gene is TRBD1 (6 bases). The CDR3 is 14 residues long. V was pared by 4 bases and J by 3 bases, with 13 bases between. The germline CDR1 and CDR2 sequences are ENHRY and SYGVKD.

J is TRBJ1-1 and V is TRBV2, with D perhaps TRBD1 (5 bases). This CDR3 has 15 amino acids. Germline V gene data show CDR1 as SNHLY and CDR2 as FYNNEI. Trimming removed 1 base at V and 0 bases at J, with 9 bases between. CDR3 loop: CASSEDRSMNTEAFF. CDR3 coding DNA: TGTGCCAGCAGTGAAGACAGGTCCATGAACACTGAAGCTTTCTTT.

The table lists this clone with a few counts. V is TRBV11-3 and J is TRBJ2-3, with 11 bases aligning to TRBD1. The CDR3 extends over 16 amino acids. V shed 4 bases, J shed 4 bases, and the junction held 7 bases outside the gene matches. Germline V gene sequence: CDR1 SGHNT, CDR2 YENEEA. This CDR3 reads CASSSIGTGGADTQYF. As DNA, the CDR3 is TGTGCCAGCAGCTCTATTGGGACAGGGGGGGCAGATACGCAGTATTTT.

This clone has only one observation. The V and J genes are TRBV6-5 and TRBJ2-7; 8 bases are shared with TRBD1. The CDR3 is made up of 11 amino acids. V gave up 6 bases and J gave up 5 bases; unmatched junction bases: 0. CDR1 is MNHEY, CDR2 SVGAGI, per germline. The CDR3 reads CASRTGDEQYF. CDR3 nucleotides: TGTGCCAGCAGGACAGGGGACGAGCAGTACTTC.

In DNA, the CDR3 is TGTGCCACCAGTGACCCCGCCGGGGTACACAATGAGCAGTTCTTC. The encoded protein is CATSDPAGVHNEQFF. This chain links TRBV24-1 with TRBJ2-1; a possible D gene is TRBD2 (5 bases). The CDR3 is made up of 15 amino acids. Germline V CDR1 and CDR2: KGHDR, SFDVKD. Trimming stripped 4 bases from V and 5 bases from J, with 14 bases between.

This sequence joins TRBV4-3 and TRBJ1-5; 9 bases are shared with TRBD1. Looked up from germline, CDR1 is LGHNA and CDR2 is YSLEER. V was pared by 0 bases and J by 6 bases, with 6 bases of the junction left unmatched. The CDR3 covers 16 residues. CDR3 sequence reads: CASSQDGGQGSQPQHF. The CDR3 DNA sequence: TGCGCCAGCAGCCAAGATGGTGGACAGGGGAGTCAGCCCCAGCATTTT.

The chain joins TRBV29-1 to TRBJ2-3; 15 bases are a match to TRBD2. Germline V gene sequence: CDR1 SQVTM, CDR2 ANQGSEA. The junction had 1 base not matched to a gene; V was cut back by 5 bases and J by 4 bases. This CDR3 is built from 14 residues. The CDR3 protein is CSVWTSGRADTQYF. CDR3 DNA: TGCAGCGTTTGGACTAGCGGGAGGGCAGATACGCAGTATTTT.

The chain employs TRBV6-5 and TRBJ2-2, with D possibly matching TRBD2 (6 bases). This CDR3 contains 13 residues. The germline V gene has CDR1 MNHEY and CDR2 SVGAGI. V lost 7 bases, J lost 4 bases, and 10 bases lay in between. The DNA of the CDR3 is TGTGCCAGCACCGCGGGGCGCACCGGGGAGCTGTTTTTT. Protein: CASTAGRTGELFF.

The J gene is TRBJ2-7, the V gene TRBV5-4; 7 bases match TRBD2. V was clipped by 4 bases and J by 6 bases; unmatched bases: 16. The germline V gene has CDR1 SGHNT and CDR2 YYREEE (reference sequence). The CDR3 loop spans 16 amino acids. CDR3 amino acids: CASSLPGGGAVREQYF. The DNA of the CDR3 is TGTGCCAGCAGCCTGCCGGGGGGAGGAGCTGTACGCGAGCAGTACTTC.

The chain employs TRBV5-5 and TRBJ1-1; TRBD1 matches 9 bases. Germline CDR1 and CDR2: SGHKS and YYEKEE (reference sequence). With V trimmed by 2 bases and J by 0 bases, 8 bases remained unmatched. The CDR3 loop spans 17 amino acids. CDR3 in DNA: TGTGCCAGCAGCTTCGGACAGGGGATACCCATGAACACTGAAGCTTTCTTT. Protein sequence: CASSFGQGIPMNTEAFF.

For the CDR3, the DNA is TGTGCCAGCAGTAAACATCGACAGGGGGGATCACTCGAGCAGTACTTC. This translates into CASSKHRQGGSLEQYF. The chain recombines TRBV27 with TRBJ2-7; 9 nucleotides agree with TRBD1. The ends lost 5 bases at V and 6 bases at J; junction bases unmatched: 14. This CDR3 has 16 amino acids. Germline CDR1 and CDR2: MNHEY and SMNVEV (reference sequence).

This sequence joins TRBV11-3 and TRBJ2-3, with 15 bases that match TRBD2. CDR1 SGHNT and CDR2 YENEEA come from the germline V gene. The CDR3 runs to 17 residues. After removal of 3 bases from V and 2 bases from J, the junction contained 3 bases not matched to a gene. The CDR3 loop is CASSFWTSGGATDTQYF. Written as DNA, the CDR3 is TGTGCCAGCAGCTTCTGGACTAGCGGGGGGGCCACAGATACGCAGTATTTT.

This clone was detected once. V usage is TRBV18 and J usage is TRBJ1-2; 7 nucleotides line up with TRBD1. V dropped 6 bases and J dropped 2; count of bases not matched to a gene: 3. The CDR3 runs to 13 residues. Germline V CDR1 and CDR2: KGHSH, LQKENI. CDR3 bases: TGTGCCAGCTCCCCAGGGGGGAACTATGGCTACACCTTC. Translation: CASSPGGNYGYTF.

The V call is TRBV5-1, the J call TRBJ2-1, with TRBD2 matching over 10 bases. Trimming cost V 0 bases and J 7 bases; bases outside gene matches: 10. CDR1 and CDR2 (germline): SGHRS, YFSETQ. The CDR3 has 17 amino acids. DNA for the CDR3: TGCGCCAGCAGCTTGGAGGGGGGAGCGGGAGGGCCGAATGAGCAGTTCTTC. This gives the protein CASSLEGGAGGPNEQFF.

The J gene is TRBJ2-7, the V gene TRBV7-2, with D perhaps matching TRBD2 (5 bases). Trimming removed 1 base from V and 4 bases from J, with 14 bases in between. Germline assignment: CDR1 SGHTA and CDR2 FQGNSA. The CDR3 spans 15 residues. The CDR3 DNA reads TGTGCCAGCAGCTTAGGTTACACGCGGGTATACGAGCAGTACTTC. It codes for CASSLGYTRVYEQYF.

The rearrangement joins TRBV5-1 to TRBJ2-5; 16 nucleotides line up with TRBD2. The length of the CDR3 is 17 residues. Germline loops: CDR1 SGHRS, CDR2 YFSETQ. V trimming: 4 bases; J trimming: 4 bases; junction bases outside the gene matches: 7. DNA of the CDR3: TGCGCCAGCAGCCCTGGGACTAGCGGGGGGGCCCCAGAGACCCAGTACTTC. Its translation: CASSPGTSGGAPETQYF.